This passage covers 25 T cell receptor beta chains from one sample sequenced in a study of cytomegalovirus exposure and HLA in healthy donors. PCR primers comprised 60 Vbeta and 13 Jbeta primers. Libraries were prepared by immunoSEQ multiplex PCR; TCRdb keeps only in-frame clonotypes and omits some of them. The sample yields about 250,000 clones, around 90% seen once. The sequencing sample was made of PBMCs. The receptors shown here come from a girl aged 2 to 9 in good health and CMV-seronegative.

The CDR3 reads CTTGRETQYF. The CDR3 DNA is TGCACCACAGGGAGAGAGACCCAGTACTTC. The chain couples TRBV20-1 to TRBJ2-5; a possible D gene is TRBD1 (6 bases). The CDR3 loop spans 10 amino acids. Germline CDR1 is DFQATT and CDR2 is SNEGSKA (reference sequence).

The DNA of the CDR3 is TGCGCCAGCAGCTTGGCCGGGGGGCTCGAGCAGTACTTC. Residues: CASSLAGGLEQYF. V and J are TRBV5-1 and TRBJ2-5, with TRBD2 as a possible D gene (7 bases). The DNA end is a closer match to TRBJ2-7, so the J assignment may be wrong. The CDR3 has 13 amino acids. Germline V gene data show CDR1 as SGHRS and CDR2 as YFSETQ.

This clone has only one observation. The V and J genes are TRBV28 and TRBJ2-3; 8 bases are shared with TRBD2. Trimming cost V 6 bases and J 2 bases; bases outside gene matches: 7. The CDR3 length is 15 residues. The germline V gene encodes CDR1 MDHEN and CDR2 SYDVKM. The CDR3: CASRSGGGYTDTQYF. The CDR3 bases are TGTGCCAGCAGGTCAGGCGGGGGGTACACAGATACGCAGTATTTT.

Only one count was recorded for this clone. At the DNA level, this CDR3 is encoded by other sequences in the same sample as well. The chain joins TRBV9 to TRBJ2-3, with 8 positions matching TRBD2. The CDR3 is made up of 15 amino acids. The germline V gene has CDR1 SGDLS and CDR2 YYNGEE. Losses at the gene ends were 2 bases for V and 2 bases for J; bases not matched to a gene: 4. Here the CDR3 DNA reads TGTGCCAGCAGCGTGGCGGGGGGATTCACAGATACGCAGTATTTT. This codes for CASSVAGGFTDTQYF. Together with reference TRBV9 and TRBJ2-3, the CDR3 gives the full variable domain: DSGVTQTPKHLITATGQRVTLRCSPRSGDLSVYWYQQSLDQGLQFLIQYYNGEERAKGNILERFSAQQFPDLHSELNLSSLELGDSALYFCASSVAGGFTDTQYFGPGTRLTVL.

The gene calls are TRBV7-8 and TRBJ2-1, with D possibly being TRBD1 (7 bases). CDR3 length: 16 amino acids. CDR1 is SGHVS and CDR2 is FQNEAQ in the germline V gene. Between the trimmed V and J ends, which lost 4 bases and 1 base, there was a span of 14 bases. The CDR3 region is CASSSQGGGSYNEQFF. CDR3 bases: TGTGCCAGCAGCTCCCAGGGGGGTGGATCCTACAATGAGCAGTTCTTC.

The CDR3 nucleotides are TGCAGCGTCGTGTCAGGAGGACCGAACACTGAAGCTTTCTTT. Protein sequence: CSVVSGGPNTEAFF. This rearrangement joins TRBV29-1 to TRBJ1-1; D is ambiguous. V lost 6 bases and J lost 1, with 15 bases in between. The germline V gene encodes CDR1 SQVTM and CDR2 ANQGSEA. The CDR3 is 14 residues long.

This chain links TRBV25-1 with TRBJ2-3; D is perhaps TRBD2 (6 bases). CDR3 size: 14 residues. Germline values: CDR1 MGHDK, CDR2 SYGVNS. Trimming removed 6 bases at V and 6 bases at J, with 16 bases between. This CDR3 reads CASRRLEEGDTQYF. The CDR3 coding sequence is TGTGCCAGCAGAAGACTGGAGGAGGGGGATACGCAGTATTTT.

V and J are TRBV6-1 and TRBJ2-5, with a tentative D call TRBD2 (6 bases). From germline, CDR1 is MNHNS and CDR2 SASEGT. The CDR3 consists of 15 residues. Trimming took 4 bases from V and 4 from J, leaving 16 bases between them. This CDR3 is CASSGGLSYRETQYF. CDR3 sequence (DNA): TGTGCCAGCAGTGGGGGACTCTCGTATAGAGAGACCCAGTACTTC.

The chain uses TRBV13 and TRBJ1-4; TRBD1 matches 10 bases. The CDR3 length is 15 residues. V was clipped by 5 bases and J by 10 bases; unmatched bases: 10. CDR1 PRHDT and CDR2 FYEKMQ come from the germline V gene (reference sequence). The CDR3: CASSTAGTGDGKLFF. The CDR3 nucleotides are TGTGCCAGCAGCACCGCGGGGACAGGGGATGGAAAACTGTTTTTT.

The rearrangement links TRBV5-1 to TRBJ1-1, with D possibly being TRBD1 (5 bases). Per germline, CDR1 SGHRS and CDR2 YFSETQ. The CDR3 covers 15 residues. V lost 4 bases and J 4 bases, leaving 17 bases between the germline ends. This CDR3 reads CASSLGSGRSTEAFF. For the CDR3, the DNA is TGCGCCAGCAGCCTCGGGTCAGGGCGAAGCACTGAAGCTTTCTTT.

This chain joins TRBV27 and TRBJ2-1; possible D gene TRBD1, 6 bases. Germline V gives CDR1 MNHEY, CDR2 SMNVEV (reference sequence). The V end lost 2 bases, the J end lost 0 bases, and 8 bases lay between the germline ends. The CDR3 is 15 amino acids. CDR3 sequence reads: CASSLTGNSYNEQFF. The CDR3 DNA reads as TGTGCCAGCAGTTTAACAGGGAACTCCTACAATGAGCAGTTCTTC.

The chain uses TRBV19 and TRBJ2-7; 8 bases align to TRBD1. Per germline, CDR1 LNHDA and CDR2 SQIVND (reference sequence). Losses at the gene ends were 3 bases for V and 0 bases for J; bases not matched to a gene: 4. This CDR3 is 15 amino acids long. CDR3 in DNA: TGTGCCAGTAGTATGGCCGGACAGGGCTCCTACGAGCAGTACTTC. Protein: CASSMAGQGSYEQYF. Variable domain in full (rest from reference TRBV19 and TRBJ2-7): DGGITQSPKYLFRKEGQNVTLSCEQNLNHDAMYWYRQDPGQGLRLIYYSQIVNDFQKGDIAEGYSVSREKKESFPLTVTSAQKNPTAFYLCASSMAGQGSYEQYFGPGTRLTVT.

The chain is built from TRBV6-4 and TRBJ1-1, with 8 bases matching TRBD1. This CDR3 contains 17 residues. The V gene end was trimmed by 0 bases and the J gene end by 0 bases; junction bases not matched to a gene: 6. Per germline, CDR1 MRHNA and CDR2 SNTAGT. In DNA, the CDR3 is TGTGCCAGCAGTGACTCGGGCAGGGGGCCGATGAACACTGAAGCTTTCTTT. Translated: CASSDSGRGPMNTEAFF.

The genes are TRBV6-1 and TRBJ2-7; TRBD2 agrees at 8 bases. Germline trimming cut 1 base from V and 2 bases from J; bases unmatched to any gene: 7. This CDR3 contains 16 residues. Per the germline V gene, CDR1 is MNHNS and CDR2 is SASEGT. For the CDR3, the DNA is TGTGCCAGCAGTGAAGAGGTCACTAGCGGAACCTACGAGCAGTACTTC. Encoded protein: CASSEEVTSGTYEQYF.

The chain combines TRBV11-1 with TRBJ2-7, with 12 nucleotides matching TRBD2. Per the germline V gene, CDR1 is SGHAT and CDR2 is FQDESV (reference sequence). The CDR3 spans 13 residues. V gave up 6 bases and J gave up 3 bases; unmatched junction bases: 0. CDR3 protein: CASRLAGGYEQYF. CDR3 coding DNA: TGTGCCAGCAGACTAGCGGGAGGCTACGAGCAGTACTTC.

This sequence joins TRBV7-6 and TRBJ2-1; TRBD2 might be the D (5 bases). The CDR3 loop spans 15 amino acids. The V gene lost 1 base and the J gene lost 2 bases, with 9 bases spanning the gap. Germline V CDR1 and CDR2: SGHVS, FNYEAQ. This CDR3 reads CASSLVPGTYNEQFF. The CDR3 bases are TGTGCCAGCAGCTTAGTTCCGGGAACCTACAATGAGCAGTTCTTC.

The chain has TRBV19 and TRBJ2-7; TRBD2 matches 9 bases. Germline trimming cut 5 bases from V and 6 bases from J; bases unmatched to any gene: 11. This CDR3 region has 15 residues. Per the germline V gene, CDR1 is LNHDA and CDR2 is SQIVND (reference sequence). The CDR3 DNA follows: TGTGCCAGTAGTTCTCCCCCTAGCGGGAAATCCGAGCAGTACTTC. This translates into CASSSPPSGKSEQYF. Full variable domain (outside the CDR3, taken from reference TRBV19 and TRBJ2-7): DGGITQSPKYLFRKEGQNVTLSCEQNLNHDAMYWYRQDPGQGLRLIYYSQIVNDFQKGDIAEGYSVSREKKESFPLTVTSAQKNPTAFYLCASSSPPSGKSEQYFGPGTRLTVT.

This clone has more than one count but fewer than ten. The chain links TRBV29-1 to TRBJ1-4, with TRBD1 matching 7 bases. Germline values: CDR1 SQVTM, CDR2 ANQGSEA. The CDR3 consists of 15 residues. Germline trimming cut 0 bases from V and 7 bases from J; bases unmatched to any gene: 8. The CDR3 DNA reads TGCAGCGTTGAAGACGGTCACAGGGGACTTGAAAAACTGTTTTTT. As protein: CSVEDGHRGLEKLFF.

The rearrangement joins TRBV5-6 to TRBJ2-5; D gene uncertain. Trimming removed 0 bases from V and 1 base from J, with 7 bases in between. Germline assignment: CDR1 SGHDT and CDR2 YYEEEE. This CDR3 is built from 14 residues. The CDR3 here is CASSLEYLQETQYF. CDR3 DNA sequence: TGTGCCAGCAGCTTGGAATATCTCCAAGAGACCCAGTACTTC. The variable domain in full, with the rest retrieved from reference TRBV5-6 and TRBJ2-5, is DAGVTQSPTHLIKTRGQQVTLRCSPKSGHDTVSWYQQALGQGPQFIFQYYEEEERQRGNFPDRFSGHQFPNYSSELNVNALLLGDSALYLCASSLEYLQETQYFGPGTRLLVL.

This chain uses TRBV6-5 with TRBJ2-7; 10 nucleotides align to TRBD1. The trim removed 2 bases at V and 5 bases at J, leaving 6 bases unmatched. CDR3 size: 15 residues. Germline V lookup: CDR1 MNHEY, CDR2 SVGAGI. The CDR3 protein is CASSYRTGGHDEQYF. The CDR3 DNA reads TGTGCCAGCAGTTACAGGACAGGGGGGCATGACGAGCAGTACTTC.

CDR3 in amino acids: CASSRDRPPDYEQYF. As DNA, the CDR3 is TGTGCCAGCAGCCGGGACAGACCACCGGACTACGAGCAGTACTTC. This sequence joins TRBV14 and TRBJ2-7, with 7 bases identical to TRBD1. The CDR3 sequence is 15 residues long. The germline V gene has CDR1 SGHDN and CDR2 FVKESK. V was pared by 4 bases and J by 3 bases, with 9 bases of the junction left unmatched.

V usage is TRBV5-1 and J usage is TRBJ2-7; D perhaps matches TRBD2 (5 bases). This CDR3 has 13 amino acids. The V gene's germline CDR1 is SGHRS and CDR2 YFSETQ. Trimming took off 2 bases at V and 2 bases at J, with 8 bases between the two ends. The DNA for the CDR3 is TGCGCCAGCAGCTTCGGGAACACCTACGAGCAGTACTTC. Translating gives CASSFGNTYEQYF.

This clone was found once. The chain employs TRBV4-2 and TRBJ2-3; D not resolved. V lost 2 bases to trimming and J lost 6 bases, with 9 bases between them. The germline gives CDR1 LGHNA, CDR2 YNFKEQ. There are 13 residues in the CDR3. The CDR3 region has the DNA TGTGCCAGCAGCCAATCCCCCTTCGATACGCAGTATTTT. Protein: CASSQSPFDTQYF.

CDR3 coding DNA: TGTGCCAGCGGCCCCGAGGGGGTCTACGAGCAGTACTTC. Protein sequence: CASGPEGVYEQYF. This chain joins TRBV7-6 and TRBJ2-7, with TRBD1 as a possible D gene (6 bases). Per germline, CDR1 SGHVS and CDR2 FNYEAQ. This CDR3 region has 13 residues. Trimming left V 8 bases short and J 3 bases short, with 14 bases between.

The rearrangement uses TRBV1 and TRBJ2-1; the table assigns TRBD2, which was not confirmed against the DNA. TRBV1 is reported as a pseudogene. CDR3 length: 15 residues. CDR3 protein: CTSSQVARFGDEQFF. The CDR3 DNA follows: TGCACCAGCAGCCAAGTGGCTAGGTTCGGGGATGAGCAGTTCTTC.